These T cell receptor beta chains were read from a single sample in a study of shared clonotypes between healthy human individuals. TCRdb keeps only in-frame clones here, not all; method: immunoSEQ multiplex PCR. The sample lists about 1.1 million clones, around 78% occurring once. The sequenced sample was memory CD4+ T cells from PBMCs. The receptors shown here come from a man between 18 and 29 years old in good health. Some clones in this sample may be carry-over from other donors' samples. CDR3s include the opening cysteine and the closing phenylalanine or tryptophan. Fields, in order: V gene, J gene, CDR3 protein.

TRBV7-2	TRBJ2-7	CASSLGASGQGVQYF
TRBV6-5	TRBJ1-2	CATNGALGYTF
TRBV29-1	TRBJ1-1	CSVSQGAIGTEAFF
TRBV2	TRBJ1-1	CASSEAAGRTNTEAFF
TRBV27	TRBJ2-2	CASSPPGLAGDTGELFF
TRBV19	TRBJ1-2	CASSAPRPYGYTF
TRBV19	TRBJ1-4	CASSHPRGVVREKLFF
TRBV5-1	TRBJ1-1	CASSLQGQGVTEAFF
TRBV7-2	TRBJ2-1	CASSSFPGAFF
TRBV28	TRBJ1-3	CASSAPGSWTGSGNTIYF
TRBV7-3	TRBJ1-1	CASSLTGGNTEAFF
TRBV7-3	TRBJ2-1	CASSTGQGTEQFF
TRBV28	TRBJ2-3	CASSFSGRGSPDTQYF
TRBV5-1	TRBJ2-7	CASSLVGDYEQYF
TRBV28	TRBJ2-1	CASSFSPGTPSSYNEQFF
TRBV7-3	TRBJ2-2	CASTSYGVAGTGELFF
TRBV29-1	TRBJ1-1	CSIYGYTEAFF
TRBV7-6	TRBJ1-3	CASSLWGLGGPGNTIYF